These 19 T cell receptor beta chains were all obtained from the same sample, sequenced in a study of beta chain features in type 1 diabetes. Study-level points and caveats: Significant though moderate, a shortening of TCRB CDR3s appeared in all four CD4+ subsets of Type 1 diabetes patients.

The entirety of the isolated RNA underwent reverse transcription, so expressed TCRB transcripts were sequenced. The data were produced by immunoSEQ multiplex PCR, yet TCRdb's version contains in-frame clones alone and is incomplete. The data contain around 44,000 clones, around 71% of them singletons. Their antigens are not known. The sequenced sample consisted of Tregs from blood. These receptors were obtained from a woman aged 18-30 years with type 1 diabetes.

V is TRBV19 and J is TRBJ2-1; 8 bases fit TRBD2. Germline CDR1 is LNHDA and CDR2 is SQIVND (reference sequence). The CDR3 is made up of 15 amino acids. The trim removed 3 bases at V and 4 bases at J, leaving 5 bases unmatched. CDR3 protein: CASSMGGGPYNEQFF. CDR3 DNA sequence: TGTGCCAGTAGTATGGGCGGGGGGCCGTACAATGAGCAGTTCTTC.

The gene calls are TRBV5-6 and TRBJ2-3; perhaps TRBD2 as D (6 bases). Germline CDR1 SGHDT, CDR2 YYEEEE. The CDR3 totals 15 residues. V was clipped by 2 bases and J by 1 base, with 11 bases between them. The CDR3 here is CASSFYSGRTDTQYF. The CDR3 bases are TGTGCCAGCAGCTTTTATAGCGGACGCACAGATACGCAGTATTTT. Combining the CDR3 with reference TRBV5-6 and TRBJ2-3 gives the whole variable domain DAGVTQSPTHLIKTRGQQVTLRCSPKSGHDTVSWYQQALGQGPQFIFQYYEEEERQRGNFPDRFSGHQFPNYSSELNVNALLLGDSALYLCASSFYSGRTDTQYFGPGTRLTVL.

This clone has just one count. The chain links TRBV5-6 to TRBJ1-2; 9 bases match TRBD1. The CDR3 totals 14 residues. V was clipped by 4 bases and J by 4 bases; unmatched bases: 5. Germline loops: CDR1 SGHDT, CDR2 YYEEEE. The CDR3 bases are TGTGCCAGCAGCCCGGGGACAGGGATCTATGGCTACACCTTC. Protein sequence: CASSPGTGIYGYTF.

In its sample, this clone was seen a few times. The chain combines TRBV4-3 with TRBJ2-3; 14 bases are shared with TRBD2. The junction had 3 bases not matched to a gene; V was cut back by 1 base and J by 3 bases. Looked up from germline, CDR1 is LGHNA and CDR2 is YSLEER. This CDR3 contains 17 residues. DNA for the CDR3: TGCGCCAGCAGCCAAGTAGGGACTAGCGGGAGAACAGATACGCAGTATTTT. Protein: CASSQVGTSGRTDTQYF.

The chain joins TRBV2 to TRBJ1-6; 9 positions match TRBD1. The CDR3 loop spans 17 amino acids. The V segment lost 6 bases and the J segment 6 bases; nucleotides outside the gene matches: 12. CDR1 is SNHLY and CDR2 is FYNNEI in the germline V gene. The CDR3 bases are TGTGCCAGCAGACCTCCGGGACAGGGAAGGCTTAATTCACCCCTCCACTTT. It translates to CASRPPGQGRLNSPLHF.

This rearrangement joins TRBV7-9 to TRBJ2-7, with D possibly TRBD1 on 7 matching bases. CDR1 is SEHNR and CDR2 is FQNEAQ in the germline V gene (reference sequence). The CDR3 spans 15 residues. The V and J ends lost 4 bases and 3 bases respectively, with 16 bases between them. CDR3: CASSSTGTAGYEQYF. As DNA, the CDR3 is TGTGCCAGCAGCTCTACCGGGACAGCGGGCTACGAGCAGTACTTC.

The chain is built from TRBV7-2 and TRBJ2-7, with TRBD2 identical over 7 bases. The V and J ends lost 6 bases and 1 base, in that order; junction bases with no gene match: 0. From germline, CDR1 is SGHTA and CDR2 FQGNSA. The CDR3 is made up of 12 amino acids. CDR3 protein: CASRRESYEQYF. CDR3 DNA: TGTGCCAGCAGGCGGGAGTCCTACGAGCAGTACTTC.

This clone occurred a few times. The chain uses TRBV15 and TRBJ1-5; TRBD1 aligns across 7 bases. This CDR3 has 16 amino acids. Germline V gives CDR1 LNHNV, CDR2 YYDKDF (reference sequence). V lost 6 bases, J lost 5 bases, and 13 bases stayed unmatched. The DNA of the CDR3 is TGTGCCACCAGGGGGACAGCCCCGGCCTCGGATCAGCCCCAGCATTTT. Translated: CATRGTAPASDQPQHF.

The chain carries TRBV18 and TRBJ2-7; D is undetermined. CDR3 size: 15 residues. Per germline, CDR1 KGHSH and CDR2 LQKENI. V was clipped by 2 bases and J by 0 bases, with 11 bases between them. As DNA, the CDR3 is TGTGCCAGCTCACCAGGAGTGACGACCTCCTACGAGCAGTACTTC. This codes for CASSPGVTTSYEQYF.

The count of this clone is one. The chain combines TRBV4-2 with TRBJ1-5, with 8 positions matching TRBD1. This CDR3 contains 14 residues. V was pared by 6 bases and J by 8 bases, with 9 bases of the junction left unmatched. The germline gives CDR1 LGHNA, CDR2 YNFKEQ. DNA of the CDR3: TGTGCCAGCAGATTCGGACAGGGCGAAGAGCCCCAGCATTTT. Its translation: CASRFGQGEEPQHF.

The chain joins TRBV25-1 to TRBJ2-3; a weak D match, TRBD2 (5 bases). The germline gives CDR1 MGHDK, CDR2 SYGVNS. Trimming left V 7 bases short and J 3 bases short, with 14 bases between. The CDR3 covers 14 residues. The CDR3, as DNA: TGTGCCAGCACTGATAATCGGGGAACAGATACGCAGTATTTT. Residues: CASTDNRGTDTQYF.

The chain couples TRBV28 to TRBJ2-7; D possibly corresponds to TRBD2 (6 bases). With 8 bases removed from V and 1 base from J, the gap between germline ends came to 9 bases. There are 12 residues in the CDR3. Looked up from germline, CDR1 is MDHEN and CDR2 is SYDVKM. Here the CDR3 reads CASWEVSYEQYF. DNA of the CDR3: TGTGCCAGCTGGGAGGTTTCCTACGAGCAGTACTTC.

J is TRBJ2-1 and V is TRBV4-2; 7 bases are a match to TRBD2. The trim removed 1 base at V and 7 bases at J, leaving 4 bases unmatched. The CDR3 runs 14 residues. Germline values: CDR1 LGHNA, CDR2 YNFKEQ. CDR3 sequence: CASSQALAANEQFF. The CDR3 DNA reads as TGTGCCAGCAGCCAAGCTCTAGCGGCTAATGAGCAGTTCTTC.

The table lists this clone with a few counts. This chain uses TRBV19 with TRBJ2-5, with a possible D match to TRBD2 (6 bases). The germline V gene encodes CDR1 LNHDA and CDR2 SQIVND (reference sequence). The CDR3 spans 14 residues. The V end lost 5 bases, the J end lost 5 bases, and 15 bases lay between the germline ends. CDR3: CASSAGGVWETQYF. DNA for the CDR3: TGTGCCAGTAGTGCCGGGGGTGTCTGGGAGACCCAGTACTTC.

CDR3 DNA sequence: TGCAGCGCACGGACAGGGAGGGACACTGAAGCTTTCTTT. It is translated as CSARTGRDTEAFF. The rearrangement uses TRBV29-1 and TRBJ1-1; TRBD1 matches at 8 bases. From germline, CDR1 is SQVTM and CDR2 ANQGSEA. The V and J ends lost 7 bases and 3 bases, in that order; junction bases with no gene match: 7. The CDR3 extends over 13 amino acids.

This clone has just a few counts. In DNA form, the CDR3 reads TGTGCCAGCAGCTTTCGTCCTAACAGGGGGGGCTATGGCTACACCTTC. Encoded protein: CASSFRPNRGGYGYTF. This chain uses TRBV27 with TRBJ1-2; 8 nucleotides line up with TRBD1. V dropped 6 bases and J dropped 4; count of bases not matched to a gene: 13. Germline loops: CDR1 MNHEY, CDR2 SMNVEV (reference sequence). The CDR3 has 16 residues.

The chain couples TRBV7-2 to TRBJ2-7, with TRBD1 matching over 9 bases. This CDR3 spans 15 amino acids. Trimming cost V 3 bases and J 6 bases; bases outside gene matches: 9. The germline V gene encodes CDR1 SGHTA and CDR2 FQGNSA. Here the CDR3 reads CASSLMRTGDGEQYF. The DNA of the CDR3 is TGTGCCAGCAGCTTGATGCGGACAGGGGACGGCGAGCAGTACTTC.

This clone was counted a single time. This chain connects TRBV6-6 to TRBJ1-2, with a weak D call TRBD1 (6 bases). Trimming took 8 bases from V and 4 from J, leaving 14 bases between them. The CDR3 is 13 residues long. The germline gives CDR1 MNHNY, CDR2 SVGAGI (reference sequence). CDR3 in DNA: TGTGCCAGCCGAATCGGGGGGCTCTATGGCTACACCTTC. Protein: CASRIGGLYGYTF.

The J gene is TRBJ2-5, the V gene TRBV27, with 8 bases aligning to TRBD1. The J call may not be correct, given that the DNA end is closer to TRBJ2-7. CDR3 size: 16 residues. The germline V gene encodes CDR1 MNHEY and CDR2 SMNVEV (reference sequence). CDR3: CASSRLPGQATYEQYF. CDR3 nucleotides: TGTGCCAGCAGCCGCCTTCCGGGACAGGCCACCTACGAGCAGTACTTC.